These 21 T cell receptor beta chains originate from one sample sequenced in a study of persistence of HIV-infected CD4 T cells. Cells were stimulated with overlapping HIV-1 Gag 15-mer peptides. CD40L/CD69 double-negative CD45RO-high memory CD4+ T cells were collected. The immunoSEQ assay was version 4, run in survey mode. Produced via immunoSEQ multiplex PCR; TCRdb's table is partial and in-frame only. The repertoire holds about 40,000 clones, with 75% to 85% as singletons. Antigens for these TCRs are unknown. This sample comprised CD4+ T cells sorted from PBMCs after roughly 18-hour stimulation, obtained from a patient who received antiretroviral therapy. All receptors derive from an adult man with HIV who was CMV-seropositive.

This rearrangement joins TRBV18 to TRBJ2-5; D gene unclear. The CDR3 has 12 amino acids. The V gene's germline CDR1 is KGHSH and CDR2 LQKENI. V lost 3 bases to trimming and J lost 2 bases, with 4 bases between them. Here the CDR3 reads CASSPQQETQYF. The DNA for the CDR3 is TGTGCCAGCTCACCTCAACAAGAGACCCAGTACTTC.

The chain joins TRBV6-5 to TRBJ1-4; D unresolved. Germline values: CDR1 MNHEY, CDR2 SVGAGI. The CDR3 is 15 residues long. The V end lost 6 bases, the J end lost 3 bases, and 14 bases lay between the germline ends. CDR3 loop: CASSPSQISNEKLFF. CDR3 nucleotides: TGTGCCAGCAGCCCATCCCAAATTTCTAATGAAAAACTGTTTTTT.

This sequence joins TRBV7-2 and TRBJ2-1; possible D gene TRBD1, 6 bases. From germline, CDR1 is SGHTA and CDR2 FQGNSA. The germline V and J ends were trimmed by 1 base and 6 bases, with 13 bases remaining between them. The CDR3 extends over 15 amino acids. Written as DNA, the CDR3 is TGTGCCAGCAGCTTAGATGCAGGGGCTGGCAATGAGCAGTTCTTC. Its translation is CASSLDAGAGNEQFF.

This clone was observed a handful of times. The chain carries TRBV30 and TRBJ1-1; TRBD1 is a possible D gene (5 bases). Between the trimmed V and J ends, which lost 5 bases and 1 base, there was a span of 14 bases. Germline values: CDR1 GTSNPN, CDR2 SVGIG (reference sequence). The CDR3 length is 14 residues. As DNA, the CDR3 is TGTGCCTGGCGCCCGGGACGGCCGAACACTGAAGCTTTCTTT. Translation: CAWRPGRPNTEAFF.

J is TRBJ1-4 and V is TRBV11-1, with D uncertain. Per the germline V gene, CDR1 is SGHAT and CDR2 is FQDESV (reference sequence). CDR3 length equals 12 residues. Trimming removed 5 bases from V and 8 bases from J, with 9 bases in between. In DNA form, the CDR3 reads TGTGCCAGCAGCCCGGTAGGGGAAAAACTGTTTTTT. Protein: CASSPVGEKLFF.

The V gene is TRBV2, the J gene TRBJ1-1; no definite D call. There are 15 residues in the CDR3. Germline V lookup: CDR1 SNHLY, CDR2 FYNNEI. Between the trimmed V and J ends, which lost 0 bases and 4 bases, there was a span of 12 bases. CDR3 residues: CASSEAPGRGTEAFF. The CDR3 bases are TGTGCCAGCAGTGAAGCGCCCGGGAGAGGCACTGAAGCTTTCTTT.

J is TRBJ1-1 and V is TRBV6-4; D is unclear. The CDR3 extends over 16 amino acids. CDR1 and CDR2 from the germline V gene are MRHNA and SNTAGT. V was pared by 6 bases and J by 0 bases, with 17 bases between. CDR3 nucleotide sequence: TGTGCCAGCAGGAAGCCGCGTATACGGATGAACACTGAAGCTTTCTTT. Translating it yields CASRKPRIRMNTEAFF.

Only a few counts were recorded for this clone. The chain is built from TRBV5-6 and TRBJ1-5, with D possibly matching TRBD1 (6 bases). V was trimmed by 7 bases and J by 7 bases, leaving 18 bases between them. The CDR3 runs 14 residues. Germline V CDR1 and CDR2: SGHDT, YYEEEE. The DNA of the CDR3 is TGTGCCAGCCTTAAGCGGGGGGCGCACCAGCCCCAGCATTTT. Its protein product is CASLKRGAHQPQHF.

V usage is TRBV7-9 and J usage is TRBJ2-5, with unresolved D. The V end was cut by 6 bases, the J end by 0 bases, with 5 bases between. The CDR3 is 12 residues long. Germline V gene lookup returns CDR1 SEHNR and CDR2 FQNEAQ (reference sequence). The CDR3 bases are TGTGCCAGCAGGGCGAACCAAGAGACCCAGTACTTC. This sequence encodes CASRANQETQYF.

V is TRBV27 and J is TRBJ2-5; a weak D match, TRBD2 (6 bases). Germline lookup yields CDR1 MNHEY and CDR2 SMNVEV (reference sequence). This CDR3 is built from 13 residues. Trimming removed 1 base from V and 4 bases from J, with 7 bases in between. CDR3 region: CASSLWRGETQYF. DNA of the CDR3: TGTGCCAGCAGTTTATGGCGGGGAGAGACCCAGTACTTC.

This clone was detected only once. V is TRBV3-1 (or the pseudogene TRBV3-2) and J is TRBJ1-6; TRBD1 is a possible D gene (6 bases). The CDR3 runs 12 residues. Germline CDR1 and CDR2: LGHDT and YNNKEL (reference sequence). Trimming took 8 bases from V and 9 from J, leaving 11 bases between them. The CDR3 reads CASGRGSSPLHF. The CDR3, as DNA: TGTGCCAGCGGCAGGGGAAGTTCACCCCTCCACTTT.

This clone was detected only a few times. The V gene is TRBV5-4, the J gene TRBJ1-1; 8 positions agree with TRBD1. CDR3 length equals 16 residues. V trimming: 0 bases; J trimming: 1 base; junction bases outside the gene matches: 5. CDR1 and CDR2 (germline): SGHNT, YYREEE (reference sequence). CDR3 DNA sequence: TGTGCCAGCAGCTTGGGATTTGGACAGGGGAACACTGAAGCTTTCTTT. It specifies CASSLGFGQGNTEAFF. The whole variable domain, remainder taken from reference TRBV5-4 and TRBJ1-1, is ETGVTQSPTHLIKTRGQQVTLRCSSQSGHNTVSWYQQALGQGPQFIFQYYREEENGRGNFPPRFSGLQFPNYSSELNVNALELDDSALYLCASSLGFGQGNTEAFFGQGTRLTVV.

This rearrangement joins TRBV5-4 to TRBJ2-7, with 15 nucleotides matching TRBD2. The CDR3 length is 15 residues. V was clipped by 0 bases and J by 9 bases; unmatched bases: 4. CDR1 is SGHNT, CDR2 YYREEE, per germline (reference sequence). As DNA, the CDR3 is TGTGCCAGCAGCTTGGAGGGACTAGCGGGAGGCGTGCAGTACTTC. This translates into CASSLEGLAGGVQYF.

V gene TRBV27 combines with J gene TRBJ2-4, with 10 nucleotides matching TRBD1. The CDR3 consists of 15 residues. Germline V gene data show CDR1 as MNHEY and CDR2 as SMNVEV (reference sequence). Trimming at V came to 6 bases and at J to 6 bases, leaving 8 bases not matched to a gene. The CDR3 spells CASSRTGGLGNIQYF. DNA for the CDR3: TGTGCCAGCAGCCGGACAGGGGGACTAGGAAACATTCAGTACTTC.

The chain joins TRBV7-3 to TRBJ2-5; TRBD2 matches 11 bases. Germline V gene data show CDR1 as SGHTA and CDR2 as FQGTGA. There are 19 residues in the CDR3. V was pared by 2 bases and J by 4 bases, with 15 bases of the junction left unmatched. CDR3 in DNA: TGTGCCAGCAGCTTAGGGCTAGCGGGAGGCTCAACCTTGGGAGAGACCCAGTACTTC. Its protein product is CASSLGLAGGSTLGETQYF.

This chain uses TRBV3-1 (or the pseudogene TRBV3-2) with TRBJ1-1, with 8 positions matching TRBD1. Germline V gene sequence: CDR1 LGHDT, CDR2 YNNKEL (reference sequence). This CDR3 is 15 amino acids long. V trimming: 2 bases; J trimming: 5 bases; junction bases outside the gene matches: 7. Here the CDR3 reads CASSQLQGARTEAFF. The CDR3 bases are TGTGCCAGCAGCCAACTTCAGGGGGCGCGTACTGAAGCTTTCTTT.

This clone appeared a few times. The J gene is TRBJ2-1, the V gene TRBV6-4; TRBD2 matches at 8 bases. CDR1 MRHNA and CDR2 SNTAGT come from the germline V gene. J lost 10 bases, V lost 6 bases, and 8 bases had no gene match. The CDR3 has 13 amino acids. CDR3 nucleotides: TGTGCCAGCAGCACCGAGCGGGGGATGGAGCAGTTCTTC. Translating gives CASSTERGMEQFF.

The genes are TRBV6-5 and TRBJ2-1; D perhaps matches TRBD1 (6 bases). The CDR3 sequence is 14 residues long. Germline CDR1 and CDR2: MNHEY and SVGAGI. Trimming stripped 8 bases from V and 5 bases from J, with 16 bases between. In DNA, the CDR3 is TGTGCCAGCTCAATAACCCAGGGGAACAATGAGCAGTTCTTC. This gives the protein CASSITQGNNEQFF.

Concerning this clone: Other DNA variants within this sample encode the same CDR3. The chain couples TRBV29-1 to TRBJ2-5; D possibly corresponds to TRBD2 (5 bases). In germline, CDR1 is SQVTM, CDR2 ANQGSEA. The CDR3 has 12 residues. Trimming removed 4 bases from V and 2 bases from J, with 8 bases in between. This CDR3 reads CSVGRGQETQYF. CDR3 sequence (DNA): TGCAGCGTTGGCCGGGGTCAAGAGACCCAGTACTTC.

The chain is built from TRBV25-1 and TRBJ1-5; D perhaps matches TRBD1 (5 bases). The ends were cut back, 3 bases at V and 6 bases at J, with 21 bases in the middle. Germline values: CDR1 MGHDK, CDR2 SYGVNS. This CDR3 comprises 17 residues. CDR3 nucleotide sequence: TGTGCCAGCAGTGAGGGGGGACGCAGGGACGTGCTTCAGCCCCAGCATTTT. Encoded protein: CASSEGGRRDVLQPQHF.

The J gene is TRBJ2-7, the V gene TRBV14; maybe TRBD2 (5 bases). V was clipped by 5 bases and J by 2 bases, with 16 bases between them. From germline, CDR1 is SGHDN and CDR2 FVKESK. This CDR3 contains 15 residues. The CDR3 nucleotides are TGTGCCAGCAGCAAATACCGGGGATCAACCTACGAGCAGTACTTC. Encoded protein: CASSKYRGSTYEQYF. Based on the CDR3 plus reference TRBV14 and TRBJ2-7, the full variable domain is EAGVTQFPSHSVIEKGQTVTLRCDPISGHDNLYWYRRVMGKEIKFLLHFVKESKQDESGMPNNRFLAERTGGTYSTLKVQPAELEDSGVYFCASSKYRGSTYEQYFGPGTRLTVT.